One and the same sample provided the 24 T cell receptor beta chains below, sequenced in a study of PD-L1 blockade in urothelial cancer. Some clones are missing from TCRdb's copy, which holds only in-frame ones; the method was immunoSEQ multiplex PCR. The sample records 35,000 or so clones, about a third being singletons. The sample here was tumor tissue, taken before atezolizumab (anti-PD-L1) treatment. These receptors came from a man between 60 and 70 years old with urothelial cancer.

The sample holds many counts of this clone. The chain joins TRBV11-3 to TRBJ1-6; 7 bases line up with TRBD1. Germline assignment: CDR1 SGHNT and CDR2 YENEEA. The CDR3 is 14 amino acids. V lost 4 bases to trimming and J lost 9 bases; unmatched junction nucleotides: 6. The CDR3 sequence: CASSSYRGTSPLHF. The CDR3 DNA is TGTGCCAGCAGCTCCTACAGGGGTACTTCACCCCTCCACTTT.

The rearrangement links TRBV19 to TRBJ2-2; no clear D gene. The germline gives CDR1 LNHDA, CDR2 SQIVND (reference sequence). This CDR3 comprises 14 residues. Trimming left V 3 bases short and J 7 bases short, with 12 bases between. CDR3 in DNA: TGTGCCAGTAGTATGAACGGTTTGAGCGGGGAGCTGTTTTTT. It codes for CASSMNGLSGELFF.

The rearrangement uses TRBV5-1 and TRBJ2-1; 8 nucleotides line up with TRBD2. The V gene end was trimmed by 5 bases and the J gene end by 0 bases; junction bases not matched to a gene: 10. This CDR3 contains 17 residues. Germline V gene sequence: CDR1 SGHRS, CDR2 YFSETQ. For the CDR3, the DNA is TGCGCCAGCAGACCCCCGCGCGGGGGGAGCTCCTACAATGAGCAGTTCTTC. It codes for CASRPPRGGSSYNEQFF.

Regarding this clone: The identical CDR3 is also encoded by other nucleotide sequences in the sample. This chain connects TRBV6-8 to TRBJ2-7, with 8 bases that match TRBD1. This CDR3 contains 14 residues. The ends lost 7 bases at V and 0 bases at J; junction bases unmatched: 5. Germline CDR1 is MNHGY and CDR2 is SAAAGT. CDR3 nucleotides: TGTGCCAGCAACAGACAGGGGACCTCCTACGAGCAGTACTTC. Translated, it gives CASNRQGTSYEQYF.

This clone has a handful of counts. The chain is built from TRBV28 and TRBJ1-4; D remains unclear. The CDR3 runs to 12 residues. Trimming removed 6 bases from V and 8 bases from J, with 10 bases in between. CDR1 is MDHEN, CDR2 SYDVKM, per germline. CDR3 sequence reads: CASSPRMEKLFF. CDR3 coding DNA: TGTGCCAGCAGCCCACGGATGGAAAAACTGTTTTTT. The whole variable domain, remainder taken from reference TRBV28 and TRBJ1-4, is DVKVTQSSRYLVKRTGEKVFLECVQDMDHENMFWYRQDPGLGLRLIYFSYDVKMKEKGDIPEGYSVSREKKERFSLILESASTNQTSMYLCASSPRMEKLFFGSGTQLSVL.

The genes are TRBV29-1 and TRBJ1-1; TRBD1 is a possible D gene (5 bases). Germline loops: CDR1 SQVTM, CDR2 ANQGSEA. V was trimmed by 3 bases and J by 1 base, leaving 9 bases between them. The CDR3 has 13 amino acids. The CDR3 DNA sequence: TGCAGCGTTGACCAGAGGGGGAACACTGAAGCTTTCTTT. Protein sequence: CSVDQRGNTEAFF.

This clone was found once. The genes are TRBV18 and TRBJ1-4; D uncertain. The CDR3 length is 15 residues. Germline lookup yields CDR1 KGHSH and CDR2 LQKENI. The V end was cut by 8 bases, the J end by 0 bases, with 13 bases between. CDR3 region: CASASDVTTNEKLFF. Written as DNA, the CDR3 is TGTGCCAGCGCCTCAGACGTTACAACTAATGAAAAACTGTTTTTT. The full variable domain, its missing parts supplied by reference TRBV18 and TRBJ1-4, is NAGVMQNPRHLVRRRGQEARLRCSPMKGHSHVYWYRQLPEEGLKFMVYLQKENIIDESGMPKERFSAEFPKEGPSILRIQQVVRGDSAAYFCASASDVTTNEKLFFGSGTQLSVL.

CDR3 sequence (DNA): TGTGCCAGCAGCCGCCCGGGTTCGGGCAATCAGCCCCAGCATTTT. Translation gives CASSRPGSGNQPQHF. V gene TRBV28 combines with J gene TRBJ1-5; no definite D call. The length of the CDR3 is 15 residues. Trimming left V 6 bases short and J 2 bases short, with 14 bases between. CDR1 is MDHEN, CDR2 SYDVKM, per germline.

The rearrangement links TRBV19 to TRBJ1-3; D is uncertain. Looked up from germline, CDR1 is LNHDA and CDR2 is SQIVND (reference sequence). Trimming took 4 bases from V and 3 from J, leaving 4 bases between them. The CDR3 extends over 12 amino acids. This CDR3 reads CASSSNGNTIYF. CDR3 nucleotides: TGTGCCAGTAGTAGCAATGGAAACACCATATATTTT.

The V call is TRBV19, the J call TRBJ2-1, with 13 bases identical to TRBD2. The V gene end was trimmed by 5 bases and the J gene end by 7 bases; junction bases not matched to a gene: 8. The CDR3 is 16 amino acids. Germline V CDR1 and CDR2: LNHDA, SQIVND (reference sequence). CDR3 region: CASSAGLAGARNEQFF. The CDR3 DNA reads as TGTGCCAGTAGTGCTGGACTAGCGGGAGCTAGGAATGAGCAGTTCTTC.

The genes are TRBV9 and TRBJ2-1; D unclear. Trimming removed 1 base from V and 0 bases from J, with 8 bases in between. Germline V gene data show CDR1 as SGDLS and CDR2 as YYNGEE. The CDR3 sequence is 15 residues long. The CDR3 loop is CASSVSTSSYNEQFF. Here the CDR3 DNA reads TGTGCCAGCAGCGTAAGTACGAGCTCCTACAATGAGCAGTTCTTC.

This clone was counted at least ten times. The J gene is TRBJ2-2, the V gene TRBV11-3; tentatively, D is TRBD1 (6 bases). The CDR3 is made up of 16 amino acids. CDR1 and CDR2 (germline): SGHNT, YENEEA. Trimming took 5 bases from V and 0 from J, leaving 13 bases between them. The CDR3 DNA is TGTGCCAGCAGCATGAGGACAGCTACGAACACCGGGGAGCTGTTTTTT. The encoded protein is CASSMRTATNTGELFF.

This clone was counted only a few times. The chain joins TRBV5-1 to TRBJ2-7; 9 positions agree with TRBD1. The length of the CDR3 is 17 residues. V trimming: 1 base; J trimming: 3 bases; junction bases outside the gene matches: 11. Germline values: CDR1 SGHRS, CDR2 YFSETQ. The CDR3 here is CASSLQGQGLIVYEQYF. DNA of the CDR3: TGCGCCAGCAGCTTGCAGGGACAGGGCCTAATCGTCTACGAGCAGTACTTC.

This chain links TRBV5-1 with TRBJ2-1, with TRBD1 matching over 9 bases. J was trimmed by 3 bases and V by 4 bases; bases with no gene match: 2. Germline values: CDR1 SGHRS, CDR2 YFSETQ. The CDR3 totals 14 residues. CDR3 nucleotides: TGCGCCAGCAGCCAGGACAGGGGCTACAATGAGCAGTTCTTC. Translation gives CASSQDRGYNEQFF.

J is TRBJ2-3 and V is TRBV9, with D unclear. Looked up from germline, CDR1 is SGDLS and CDR2 is YYNGEE. The CDR3 extends over 12 amino acids. The V and J ends lost 2 bases and 2 bases respectively, with 3 bases between them. The CDR3 nucleotides read TGTGCCAGCAGCGTTCCCACAGATACGCAGTATTTT. It yields the protein CASSVPTDTQYF.

The chain has TRBV5-1 and TRBJ2-2; D is ambiguous. The CDR3 contains 14 residues. CDR1 is SGHRS, CDR2 YFSETQ, per germline. Deletions cut 4 bases from V and 6 bases from J, with 13 bases between. CDR3 in DNA: TGCGCCAGCAGCCTCGGATACGAGGCCGGGGAGCTGTTTTTT. Amino acid sequence: CASSLGYEAGELFF.

This clone was counted a few times. The genes are TRBV29-1 and TRBJ2-3, with 7 positions matching TRBD2. From germline, CDR1 is SQVTM and CDR2 ANQGSEA. The V and J ends lost 7 bases and 0 bases, in that order; junction bases with no gene match: 4. CDR3 size: 13 residues. CDR3 coding DNA: TGCAGCGCTAGGGAGGGAAGCACAGATACGCAGTATTTT. Its translation: CSAREGSTDTQYF.

The gene calls are TRBV19 and TRBJ2-1; 7 nucleotides align to TRBD1. J gave up 6 bases and V 7 bases, and 6 bases lay outside the gene matches. CDR1 is LNHDA, CDR2 SQIVND, per germline (reference sequence). The CDR3 spans 13 residues. As DNA, the CDR3 is TGTGCCAGTAAGAGGGGGCGCGGCAATGAGCAGTTCTTC. Protein sequence: CASKRGRGNEQFF.

V is TRBV28 and J is TRBJ2-7; 12 bases are a match to TRBD1. Losses at the gene ends were 5 bases for V and 5 bases for J; bases not matched to a gene: 10. Germline V CDR1 and CDR2: MDHEN, SYDVKM. The CDR3 spans 16 residues. The CDR3 is CASSNGDRGRGNEQYF. In nucleotides, the CDR3 is TGTGCCAGCAGTAACGGGGACAGGGGGCGCGGAAACGAGCAGTACTTC.

This clone was counted only a few times. J is TRBJ2-3 and V is TRBV30; 10 bases match TRBD1. CDR1 and CDR2 (germline): GTSNPN, SVGIG (reference sequence). After removal of 5 bases from V and 9 bases from J, the junction contained 5 bases not matched to a gene. CDR3 length equals 12 residues. For the CDR3, the DNA is TGTGCCTGGGGGACAGGGGTGGGGACGCAGTATTTT. Its translation is CAWGTGVGTQYF.

The rearrangement joins TRBV15 to TRBJ2-7; TRBD1 matches at 9 bases. This CDR3 comprises 16 residues. Trimming at V came to 3 bases and at J to 7 bases, leaving 13 bases not matched to a gene. Per germline, CDR1 LNHNV and CDR2 YYDKDF (reference sequence). This CDR3 is CATSSYTGGAPGEQYF. The CDR3, as DNA: TGTGCCACCAGCAGTTATACAGGGGGCGCCCCGGGGGAGCAGTACTTC.

The J gene is TRBJ2-7, the V gene TRBV19; unclear D gene. Between the trimmed V and J ends, which lost 5 bases and 0 bases, there was a span of 11 bases. Germline V gene lookup returns CDR1 LNHDA and CDR2 SQIVND (reference sequence). CDR3 length: 14 residues. This CDR3 is CASSETASSYEQYF. The CDR3 DNA follows: TGTGCCAGTAGTGAAACAGCTAGCTCCTACGAGCAGTACTTC.

This chain uses TRBV5-1 with TRBJ1-4; D perhaps matches TRBD1 (5 bases). The CDR3 length is 14 residues. V dropped 4 bases and J dropped 4 bases, with 11 bases sitting between them. Germline assignment: CDR1 SGHRS and CDR2 YFSETQ. The CDR3 bases are TGCGCCAGCAGCCAGGACACCCTTAATGAAAAACTGTTTTTT. It is translated as CASSQDTLNEKLFF.

V usage is TRBV28 and J usage is TRBJ2-7; 12 bases are a match to TRBD2. V trimming: 6 bases; J trimming: 2 bases; junction bases outside the gene matches: 11. CDR1 is MDHEN, CDR2 SYDVKM, per germline. The length of the CDR3 is 17 residues. CDR3 coding DNA: TGTGCCAGCAGCCCTACAGGACTAGCGGGGTCCGCCTACGAGCAGTACTTC. Its translation: CASSPTGLAGSAYEQYF.